These 21 T cell receptor beta chains were all obtained from the same sample, sequenced in a study of cytomegalovirus exposure and HLA in healthy donors. Primers: 60 Vbeta forward and 13 Jbeta reverse. Method: immunoSEQ multiplex PCR; TCRdb's copy keeps in-frame clones and lacks some. The data contain approximately 170,000 clones, approximately 83% of them singletons. Sequencing used PBMCs. These receptors were collected from a boy aged 2 to 9 in good health and CMV-seronegative.

This chain links TRBV6-6 with TRBJ1-4; 9 nucleotides agree with TRBD1. V was clipped by 1 base and J by 5 bases; unmatched bases: 2. Germline V lookup: CDR1 MNHNY, CDR2 SVGAGI (reference sequence). There are 15 residues in the CDR3. As DNA, the CDR3 is TGTGCCAGCAGTTACTTTGGGACAGGGAATGAAAAACTGTTTTTT. Translated: CASSYFGTGNEKLFF.

This rearrangement joins TRBV5-4 to TRBJ2-5; tentative D call: TRBD2 (5 bases). Trimming removed 4 bases from V and 1 base from J, with 11 bases in between. The CDR3 consists of 14 residues. Germline V gene sequence: CDR1 SGHNT, CDR2 YYREEE (reference sequence). The CDR3 loop reads CASSPSSLQETQYF. The CDR3 region has the DNA TGTGCCAGCAGCCCCTCTAGCCTCCAAGAGACCCAGTACTTC.

The V gene is TRBV2, the J gene TRBJ1-5, with D possibly matching TRBD1 (5 bases). Trimming removed 6 bases from V and 7 bases from J, with 16 bases in between. The CDR3 runs 14 residues. Germline CDR1 reads SNHLY; CDR2 reads FYNNEI. CDR3 sequence reads: CASSYRQSQQPQHF. For the CDR3, the DNA is TGTGCCAGCAGCTATAGACAGAGTCAACAGCCCCAGCATTTT.

The chain recombines TRBV19 with TRBJ1-2; TRBD1 matches 10 bases. CDR1 and CDR2 from the germline V gene are LNHDA and SQIVND (reference sequence). This CDR3 is 17 amino acids long. The V segment lost 3 bases and the J segment 7 bases; nucleotides outside the gene matches: 14. In nucleotides, the CDR3 is TGTGCCAGTAGTATGGTGGCTATTGGGACAGGGGAATTTGGCTACACCTTC. It encodes CASSMVAIGTGEFGYTF.

The V gene is TRBV11-2, the J gene TRBJ2-1; weak D call: TRBD2 (6 bases). V was pared by 5 bases and J by 7 bases, with 15 bases between. This CDR3 contains 14 residues. Looked up from germline, CDR1 is SGHAT and CDR2 is FQNNGV. CDR3 DNA: TGTGCCAGCAGCCCCATTAGAGGGAGGAATGAGCAGTTCTTC. It is translated as CASSPIRGRNEQFF.

This chain uses TRBV29-1 with TRBJ2-1, with 9 bases that match TRBD1. The V and J ends lost 7 bases and 7 bases, in that order; junction bases with no gene match: 5. CDR3 size: 12 residues. Germline loops: CDR1 SQVTM, CDR2 ANQGSEA. CDR3 loop: CSAPDRGNEQFF. For the CDR3, the DNA is TGCAGCGCTCCGGACAGGGGTAATGAGCAGTTCTTC.

The rearrangement joins TRBV6-1 to TRBJ2-1, with 11 positions matching TRBD2. The CDR3 runs to 18 residues. Germline V lookup: CDR1 MNHNS, CDR2 SASEGT. J was trimmed by 3 bases and V by 1 base; bases with no gene match: 8. The CDR3 DNA follows: TGTGCCAGCAGTGAAGAGACTAGCGGGGCCCTTTACTACAATGAGCAGTTCTTC. This translates into CASSEETSGALYYNEQFF.

V usage is TRBV23-1 and J usage is TRBJ2-5; tentative D call: TRBD2 (5 bases). TRBV23-1 is an ORF, and what it does is uncertain. The CDR3 runs 16 residues. Between the trimmed V and J ends, which lost 8 bases and 2 bases, there was a span of 21 bases. The CDR3 spells CASPIGTPGEQETQYF. DNA for the CDR3: TGCGCCAGCCCAATAGGTACTCCTGGGGAGCAAGAGACCCAGTACTTC.

This rearrangement joins TRBV5-6 to TRBJ2-7; 8 bases are a match to TRBD2. Germline CDR1 and CDR2: SGHDT and YYEEEE. The V segment lost 7 bases and the J segment 2 bases; nucleotides outside the gene matches: 8. The length of the CDR3 is 14 residues. This CDR3 reads CASRRRGVTYEQYV. The CDR3 bases are TGTGCCAGCCGGAGGCGGGGGGTCACCTACGAGCAGTACGTC.

J is TRBJ2-5 and V is TRBV27; D is possibly TRBD2 (6 bases). The J call may not be correct, given that the DNA end is closer to TRBJ2-7. Per germline, CDR1 MNHEY and CDR2 SMNVEV (reference sequence). CDR3 length equals 14 residues. CDR3 region: CASSLGTGVFEQYF. For the CDR3, the DNA is TGTGCCAGCAGTTTAGGGACGGGAGTCTTCGAGCAGTACTTC.

The V and J genes are TRBV10-2 and TRBJ2-7, with D perhaps TRBD2 (5 bases). V was cut by 5 bases and J by 3 bases, with 17 bases left in between. Germline lookup yields CDR1 WSHSY and CDR2 SAAADI. There are 15 residues in the CDR3. The CDR3 loop reads CASSLGLEVNYEQYV. CDR3 in DNA: TGCGCCAGCAGTCTTGGACTGGAAGTCAACTACGAGCAGTACGTC.

The chain is built from TRBV29-1 and TRBJ2-5, with a tentative D call TRBD2 (6 bases). The CDR3 contains 13 residues. V dropped 1 base and J dropped 5 bases, with 11 bases sitting between them. Germline assignment: CDR1 SQVTM and CDR2 ANQGSEA. The chain's CDR3 is CSVEGGNEETQYF. The CDR3 bases are TGCAGCGTTGAAGGCGGGAATGAGGAGACCCAGTACTTC.

The V and J genes are TRBV2 and TRBJ1-6, with D possibly matching TRBD1 (5 bases). CDR3 size: 15 residues. Germline CDR1 SNHLY, CDR2 FYNNEI. V was shortened by 7 bases and J by 0 bases, with 10 bases between the two germline ends. CDR3 in amino acids: CASTTGDSYNSPLHF. Here the CDR3 DNA reads TGTGCCAGCACCACGGGGGACTCCTATAATTCACCCCTCCACTTT.

CDR3 residues: CASRATGASNQPQHF. Written as DNA, the CDR3 is TGTGCCAGCAGGGCGACAGGGGCCTCCAATCAGCCCCAGCATTTT. The chain joins TRBV2 to TRBJ1-5; 8 bases align to TRBD1. V was clipped by 6 bases and J by 3 bases; unmatched bases: 7. Germline CDR1 reads SNHLY; CDR2 reads FYNNEI. The CDR3 is made up of 15 amino acids.

This chain links TRBV19 with TRBJ1-4; possibly TRBD1 for D (6 bases). The germline V and J ends were trimmed by 1 base and 0 bases, with 12 bases remaining between them. The CDR3 spans 17 residues. Germline V lookup: CDR1 LNHDA, CDR2 SQIVND (reference sequence). The CDR3: CASSIGTGRATNEKLFF. The CDR3 DNA reads as TGTGCCAGTAGTATAGGCACAGGGAGAGCAACTAATGAAAAACTGTTTTTT.

The rearrangement links TRBV30 to TRBJ1-5, with 7 bases lining up with TRBD1. There are 14 residues in the CDR3. The V and J ends lost 1 base and 4 bases, in that order; junction bases with no gene match: 4. Germline V gene data show CDR1 as GTSNPN and CDR2 as SVGIG (reference sequence). The CDR3 sequence: CAWSATGLNQPQHF. For the CDR3, the DNA is TGTGCCTGGAGTGCGACAGGGCTAAATCAGCCCCAGCATTTT.

The V and J genes are TRBV27 and TRBJ2-1; 8 bases fit TRBD2. The CDR3 is made up of 17 amino acids. The V segment lost 2 bases and the J segment 7 bases; nucleotides outside the gene matches: 13. Germline lookup yields CDR1 MNHEY and CDR2 SMNVEV (reference sequence). CDR3 in DNA: TGTGCCAGCAGTTTACGGGCCGGGACTAGTGGGTTAAATGAGCAGTTCTTC. This codes for CASSLRAGTSGLNEQFF.

The chain uses TRBV5-4 and TRBJ2-5, with a weak D call TRBD1 (6 bases). Germline V gene lookup returns CDR1 SGHNT and CDR2 YYREEE (reference sequence). Trimming took 3 bases from V and 2 from J, leaving 14 bases between them. The CDR3 totals 15 residues. CDR3 nucleotide sequence: TGTGCCAGCAGCTCAAAAAGGACAGAACAAGAGACCCAGTACTTC. It is translated as CASSSKRTEQETQYF.

The rearrangement links TRBV27 to TRBJ1-6; TRBD1 matches 9 bases. V shed 4 bases, J shed 8 bases, and the junction held 6 bases outside the gene matches. In germline, CDR1 is MNHEY, CDR2 SMNVEV (reference sequence). The CDR3 is 15 residues long. The CDR3 DNA is TGTGCCAGCAGTTCGACACAGGGGGCTTATTCACCCCTCCACTTT. Its protein product is CASSSTQGAYSPLHF.

Written as DNA, the CDR3 is TGCGCCAGCAGGCAGGGGGAGAATGAAAAACTGTTTTTT. Its protein product is CASRQGENEKLFF. The V gene is TRBV5-1, the J gene TRBJ1-4; 7 positions agree with TRBD1. Trimming removed 5 bases from V and 5 bases from J; junction bases left unmatched: 3. Germline V gene data show CDR1 as SGHRS and CDR2 as YFSETQ. CDR3 size: 13 residues.

This rearrangement joins TRBV4-3 to TRBJ1-2; D might be TRBD1 (6 bases). Trimming removed 2 bases from V and 5 bases from J, with 15 bases in between. The CDR3 contains 15 residues. Germline V gene lookup returns CDR1 LGHNA and CDR2 YSLEER. CDR3 DNA: TGCGCCAGCAGCCAATCCGTACAGGGTGGATATGGCTACACCTTC. This sequence encodes CASSQSVQGGYGYTF.